The 2 T cell receptor beta chains in this list originate from one sample, sequenced in a study of T cells in Graves' hyperthyroidism and ophthalmopathy. RNA transcripts yielded amplified TCR beta CDR3 regions. Using the HTBI primer set, a first-round RT-PCR was run on the TCR CDR3. TCRdb used MiXCR to reprocess the multiplex PCR reads, holding one entry per CDR3 protein. Of some 800,000 distinct CDR3 sequences detected, 38% appear once; the ten largest clones hold around 9.3%. The sequenced material came from blood. The receptors originated from a man between 18 and 29 years old with Graves' hyperthyroidism.

The CDR3 nucleotides are TGTGCCAGCAGGCCCCCTCTCGTACAGGGATTTAACCAGCCCCAGCATTTT. Its translation is CASRPPLVQGFNQPQHF. The genes are TRBV2 and TRBJ1-5, with D perhaps matching TRBD1 (6 bases). The CDR3 length is 17 residues. V dropped 6 bases and J dropped 7 bases, with 25 bases sitting between them. Germline loops: CDR1 SNHLY, CDR2 FYNNEI. Supplemented by reference TRBV2 and TRBJ1-5, the full variable domain reads EPEVTQTPSHQVTQMGQEVILRCVPISNHLYFYWYRQILGQKVEFLVSFYNNEISEKSEIFDDQFSVERPDGSNFTLKIRSTKLEDSAMYFCASRPPLVQGFNQPQHFGDGTRLSIL.

The genes are TRBV9 and TRBJ1-6; perhaps TRBD1 as D (6 bases). CDR1 and CDR2 from the germline V gene are SGDLS and YYNGEE. V was clipped by 0 bases and J by 7 bases, with 14 bases between them. The CDR3 consists of 16 residues. The CDR3 bases are TGTGCCAGCAGCGTAGACCCTTCGGACAGCAATTCACCCCTCCACTTT. It translates to CASSVDPSDSNSPLHF.